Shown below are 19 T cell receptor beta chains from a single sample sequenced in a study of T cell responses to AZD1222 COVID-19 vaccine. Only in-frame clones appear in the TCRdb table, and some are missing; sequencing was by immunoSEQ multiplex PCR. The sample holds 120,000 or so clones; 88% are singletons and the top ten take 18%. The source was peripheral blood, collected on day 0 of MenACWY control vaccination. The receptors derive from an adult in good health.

For the CDR3, the DNA is TGTGCCAGCAGCCCAAGCGTTCCCCGTGGCGAGCAGTACTTC. This gives the protein CASSPSVPRGEQYF. V gene TRBV28 combines with J gene TRBJ2-7, with D hard to call. CDR3 length: 14 residues. CDR1 is MDHEN and CDR2 is SYDVKM in the germline V gene. The V gene lost 6 bases and the J gene lost 6 bases, with 18 bases spanning the gap.

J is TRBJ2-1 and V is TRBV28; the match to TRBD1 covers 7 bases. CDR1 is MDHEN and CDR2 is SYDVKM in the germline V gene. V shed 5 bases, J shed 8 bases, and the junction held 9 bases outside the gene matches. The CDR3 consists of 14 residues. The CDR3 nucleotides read TGTGCCAGCAGTCCTGACAGGGTTTCGGATGAGCAGTTCTTC. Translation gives CASSPDRVSDEQFF.

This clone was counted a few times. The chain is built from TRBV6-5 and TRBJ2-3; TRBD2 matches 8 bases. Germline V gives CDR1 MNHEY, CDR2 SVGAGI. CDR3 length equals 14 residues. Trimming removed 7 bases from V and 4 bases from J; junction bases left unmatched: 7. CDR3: CASTEGGRPDTQYF. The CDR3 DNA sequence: TGTGCCAGCACCGAGGGCGGGAGGCCAGATACGCAGTATTTT.

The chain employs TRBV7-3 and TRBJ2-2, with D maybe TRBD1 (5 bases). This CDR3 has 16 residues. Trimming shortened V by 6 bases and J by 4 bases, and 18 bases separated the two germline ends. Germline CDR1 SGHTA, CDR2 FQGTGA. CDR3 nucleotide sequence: TGTGCCAGCAGATACATGGCAGGGTGGGGCACCGGGGAGCTGTTTTTT. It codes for CASRYMAGWGTGELFF.

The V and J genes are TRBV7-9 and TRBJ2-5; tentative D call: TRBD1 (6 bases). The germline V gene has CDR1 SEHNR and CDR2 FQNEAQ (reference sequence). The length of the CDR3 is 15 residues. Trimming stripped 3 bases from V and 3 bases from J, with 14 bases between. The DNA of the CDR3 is TGTGCCAGCAGCTTCCTGGACAGAGGAAAAGAGACCCAGTACTTC. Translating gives CASSFLDRGKETQYF.

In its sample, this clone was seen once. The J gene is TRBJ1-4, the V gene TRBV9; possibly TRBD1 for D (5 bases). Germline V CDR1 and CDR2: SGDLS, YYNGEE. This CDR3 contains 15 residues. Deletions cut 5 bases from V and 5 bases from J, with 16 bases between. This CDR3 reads CASSQNMRGNEKLFF. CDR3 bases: TGTGCCAGCAGTCAGAACATGAGGGGAAATGAAAAACTGTTTTTT.

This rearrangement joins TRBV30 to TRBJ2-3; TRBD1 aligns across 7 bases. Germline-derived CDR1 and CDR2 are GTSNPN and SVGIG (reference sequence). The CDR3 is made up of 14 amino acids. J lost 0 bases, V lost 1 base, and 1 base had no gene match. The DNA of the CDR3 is TGTGCCTGGAGTGGGGACAGAAGCACAGATACGCAGTATTTT. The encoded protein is CAWSGDRSTDTQYF.

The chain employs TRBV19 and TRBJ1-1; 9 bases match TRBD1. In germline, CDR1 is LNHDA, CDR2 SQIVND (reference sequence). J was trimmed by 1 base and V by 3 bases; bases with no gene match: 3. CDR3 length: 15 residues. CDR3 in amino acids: CASSMGTGRNTEAFF. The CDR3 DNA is TGTGCCAGTAGTATGGGGACAGGGAGGAACACTGAAGCTTTCTTT.

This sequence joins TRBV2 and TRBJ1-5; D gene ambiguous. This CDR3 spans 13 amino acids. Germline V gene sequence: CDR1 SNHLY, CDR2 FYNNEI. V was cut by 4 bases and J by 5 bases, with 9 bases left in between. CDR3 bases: TGTGCCAGCAGTGCTGGGATCGATCAGCCCCAGCATTTT. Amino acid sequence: CASSAGIDQPQHF.

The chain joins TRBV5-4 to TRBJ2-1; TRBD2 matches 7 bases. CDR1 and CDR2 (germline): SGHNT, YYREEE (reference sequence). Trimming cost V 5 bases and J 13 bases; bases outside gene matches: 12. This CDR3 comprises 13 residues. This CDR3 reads CASRLETSPAQFF. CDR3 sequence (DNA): TGTGCCAGCAGACTCGAGACTAGCCCGGCTCAGTTCTTC.

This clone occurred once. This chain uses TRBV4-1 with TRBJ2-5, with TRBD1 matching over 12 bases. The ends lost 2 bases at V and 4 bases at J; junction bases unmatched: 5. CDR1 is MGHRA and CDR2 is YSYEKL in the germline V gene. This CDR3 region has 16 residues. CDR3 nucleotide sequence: TGCGCCAGCAGCCAATTTGGGACAGGGGGCGTAGAGACCCAGTACTTC. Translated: CASSQFGTGGVETQYF.

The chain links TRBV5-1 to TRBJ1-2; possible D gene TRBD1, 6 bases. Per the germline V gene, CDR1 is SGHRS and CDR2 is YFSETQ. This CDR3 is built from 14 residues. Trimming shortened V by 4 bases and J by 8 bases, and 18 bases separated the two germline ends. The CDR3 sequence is CASSVPGQPSGYTF. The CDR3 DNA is TGCGCCAGCAGCGTACCGGGACAACCCTCGGGCTACACCTTC.

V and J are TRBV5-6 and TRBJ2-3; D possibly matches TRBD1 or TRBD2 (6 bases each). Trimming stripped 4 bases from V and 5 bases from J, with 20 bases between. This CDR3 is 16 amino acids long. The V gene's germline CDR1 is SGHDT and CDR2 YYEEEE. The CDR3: CASSPRRGTGIDTQYF. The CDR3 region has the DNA TGTGCCAGCAGCCCTCGGAGGGGGACTGGGATAGATACGCAGTATTTT.

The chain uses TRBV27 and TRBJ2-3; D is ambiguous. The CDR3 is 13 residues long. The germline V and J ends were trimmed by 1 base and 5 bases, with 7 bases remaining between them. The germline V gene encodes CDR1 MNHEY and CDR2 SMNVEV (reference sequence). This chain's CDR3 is CASSLYGGDTQYF. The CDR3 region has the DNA TGTGCCAGCAGTTTATACGGTGGAGATACGCAGTATTTT.

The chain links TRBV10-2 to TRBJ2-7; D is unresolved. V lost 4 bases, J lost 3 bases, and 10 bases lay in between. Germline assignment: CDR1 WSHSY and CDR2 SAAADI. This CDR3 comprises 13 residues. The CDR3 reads CASSGMLDYEQYF. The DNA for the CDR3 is TGCGCCAGCAGTGGCATGCTAGACTACGAGCAGTACTTC.

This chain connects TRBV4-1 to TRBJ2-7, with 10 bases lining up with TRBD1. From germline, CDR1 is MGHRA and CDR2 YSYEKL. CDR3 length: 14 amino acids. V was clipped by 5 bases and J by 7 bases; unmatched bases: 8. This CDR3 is CASSVRQGAGEQYF. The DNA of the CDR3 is TGCGCCAGCAGCGTTCGACAGGGGGCAGGAGAGCAGTACTTC.

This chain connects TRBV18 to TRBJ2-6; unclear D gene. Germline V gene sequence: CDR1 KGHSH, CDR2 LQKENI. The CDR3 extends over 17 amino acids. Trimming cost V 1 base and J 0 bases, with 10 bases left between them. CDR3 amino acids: CASSPRQQTSGANVLTF. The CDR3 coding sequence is TGTGCCAGCTCACCACGTCAGCAGACCTCTGGGGCCAACGTCCTGACTTTC. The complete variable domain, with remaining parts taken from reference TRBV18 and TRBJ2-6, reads NAGVMQNPRHLVRRRGQEARLRCSPMKGHSHVYWYRQLPEEGLKFMVYLQKENIIDESGMPKERFSAEFPKEGPSILRIQQVVRGDSAAYFCASSPRQQTSGANVLTFGAGSRLTVL.

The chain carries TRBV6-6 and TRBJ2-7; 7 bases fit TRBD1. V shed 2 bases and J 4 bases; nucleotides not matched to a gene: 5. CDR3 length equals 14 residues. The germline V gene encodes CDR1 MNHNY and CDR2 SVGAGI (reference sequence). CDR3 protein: CASSYRDSGYEQYF. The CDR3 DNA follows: TGTGCCAGCAGTTACCGGGACAGCGGATACGAGCAGTACTTC.

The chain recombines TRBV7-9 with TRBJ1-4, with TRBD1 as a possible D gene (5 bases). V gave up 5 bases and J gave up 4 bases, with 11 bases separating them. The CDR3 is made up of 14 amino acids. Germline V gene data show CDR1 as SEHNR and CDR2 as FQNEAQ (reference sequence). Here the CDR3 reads CASSPPGDNEKLFF. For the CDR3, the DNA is TGTGCCAGCAGCCCCCCGGGGGATAATGAAAAACTGTTTTTT.